The 29 T cell receptor beta chains given below trace back to one sample, sequenced in a study of regulatory T cells in long-lasting Graves disease. Construction of TCR beta libraries relied on iRepertoire HTBI primers and on Arm-PCR targeting CDR3 regions. TCRdb reprocessed the multiplex PCR reads via MiXCR and lists one record per CDR3 protein. The sample comprises about 470,000 distinct CDR3 sequences, 15% of which are singletons, and 16% rests with the top ten. Noted time point: newly diagnosed GD, antithyroid drugs for less than 3 months. PBMC-derived RNA was used for the TCR library. These sequences were also reported in another study, on T cells in Graves' hyperthyroidism and ophthalmopathy.

The specimen was peripheral blood mononuclear cells (PBMCs), collected at new diagnosis, from a patient treated with antithyroid drugs. The receptors were sampled from a woman in her twenties or thirties with Graves disease.

This clonotype has a count of ten or more. The chain carries TRBV28 and TRBJ1-1; TRBD1 might be the D (6 bases). V was trimmed by 6 bases and J by 0 bases, leaving 17 bases between them. Germline assignment: CDR1 MDHEN and CDR2 SYDVKM. The CDR3 extends over 16 amino acids. For the CDR3, the DNA is TGTGCCAGCAGCCTAAGGGGGGATGGGTTGAACACTGAAGCTTTCTTT. Translating it yields CASSLRGDGLNTEAFF.

The CDR3 reads CASSVVGSPLHF. CDR3 bases: TGTGCCAGCAGCGTAGTGGGATCACCCCTCCACTTT. The chain employs TRBV9 and TRBJ1-6; no clear D. The V end was cut by 0 bases, the J end by 10 bases, with 5 bases between. Germline V gene lookup returns CDR1 SGDLS and CDR2 YYNGEE. The CDR3 spans 12 residues.

In the case of this clonotype: The CDR3 carries no conserved terminal phenylalanine or tryptophan, so it likely arises from a read error. This chain uses TRBV10-3 with TRBJ2-1, with TRBD2 identical over 12 bases. This CDR3 has 16 amino acids. Losses at the gene ends were 6 bases for V and 2 bases for J; bases not matched to a gene: 5. The germline V gene has CDR1 ENHRY and CDR2 SYGVKD. CDR3 in amino acids: CAISSGTSGPYNEQFS. CDR3 DNA sequence: TGTGCCATCAGCTCCGGGACTAGCGGGCCCTACAATGAGCAGTTCTCC.

The table lists this clonotype with a few counts. CDR3 amino acids: CATSDSGEQFF. The CDR3 bases are TGTGCCACCAGTGATAGTGGGGAGCAGTTCTTC. The chain has TRBV24-1 and TRBJ2-1, with no clear D. The CDR3 is 11 residues long. Germline CDR1 is KGHDR and CDR2 is SFDVKD. Trimming took 3 bases from V and 10 from J, leaving 6 bases between them.

The genes are TRBV9 and TRBJ2-7, with 7 positions matching TRBD1. The CDR3 spans 15 residues. The V segment lost 4 bases and the J segment 4 bases; nucleotides outside the gene matches: 11. CDR1 SGDLS and CDR2 YYNGEE come from the germline V gene. The CDR3 loop reads CASSPRDSIRYEQYF. The CDR3 bases are TGTGCCAGCAGCCCCAGGGACAGCATACGATACGAGCAGTACTTC.

This clonotype was observed at least ten times. V and J are TRBV6-2 or TRBV6-3 and TRBJ2-5, with TRBD2 identical over 14 bases. The CDR3 totals 17 residues. Looked up from germline, CDR1 is MNHEY and CDR2 is SVGEGT. The V segment lost 3 bases and the J segment 4 bases; nucleotides outside the gene matches: 7. CDR3 nucleotides: TGTGCCAGCAGTTATTCCGGACTAGCGGGAGGCGGAGAGACCCAGTACTTC. Protein sequence: CASSYSGLAGGGETQYF.

This clonotype was seen ten or more times. The V and J genes are TRBV12-3 or TRBV12-4 and TRBJ2-4; 9 nucleotides align to TRBD1. The V gene end was trimmed by 7 bases and the J gene end by 4 bases; junction bases not matched to a gene: 5. This CDR3 spans 14 amino acids. The CDR3 nucleotides are TGTGCCAGCACCATGACAGGGGGAAAAAACATTCAGTACTTC. Protein: CASTMTGGKNIQYF.

The V and J genes are TRBV9 and TRBJ2-1, with no clear D. This CDR3 has 16 amino acids. The V end lost 0 bases, the J end lost 0 bases, and 10 bases lay between the germline ends. Germline values: CDR1 SGDLS, CDR2 YYNGEE. The chain's CDR3 is CASSVDGGGSYNEQFF. CDR3 DNA sequence: TGTGCCAGCAGCGTAGATGGCGGCGGCTCCTACAATGAGCAGTTCTTC.

The rearrangement uses TRBV20-1 and TRBJ1-1; unclear D gene. V gave up 5 bases and J gave up 1 base, with 14 bases separating them. CDR1 and CDR2 from the germline V gene are DFQATT and SNEGSKA (reference sequence). The CDR3 is 14 amino acids. Here the CDR3 reads CSASLSQANTEAFF. CDR3 DNA sequence: TGCAGTGCTTCGCTGTCCCAGGCGAACACTGAAGCTTTCTTT.

This clonotype was observed a few times. The chain is built from TRBV27 and TRBJ1-2; TRBD1 matches at 9 bases. After removal of 4 bases from V and 4 bases from J, the junction contained 4 bases not matched to a gene. Germline CDR1 is MNHEY and CDR2 is SMNVEV (reference sequence). The CDR3 runs to 14 residues. The CDR3 reads CASSSRTGVYGYTF. The CDR3 bases are TGTGCCAGCAGTTCCAGGACAGGGGTCTATGGCTACACCTTC.

This clonotype was counted many times. One end of the junction varies from germline; a read error may be responsible. CDR3 loop: CASSLDRGRGDTQYF. The CDR3 DNA is TGTGCCAGCAGCTTGGACAGGGGGCGAGGAGATACGCAGTATTTT. The gene calls are TRBV5-1 and TRBJ2-3; 11 bases align to TRBD1. In germline, CDR1 is SGHRS, CDR2 YFSETQ. This CDR3 region has 15 residues.

This clonotype was found many times. The chain has TRBV11-2 and TRBJ2-1, with a tentative D call TRBD2 (6 bases). The V end lost 0 bases, the J end lost 5 bases, and 11 bases lay between the germline ends. This CDR3 comprises 15 residues. The germline V gene has CDR1 SGHAT and CDR2 FQNNGV. The CDR3: CASSLESSGDNEQFF. The CDR3 nucleotides read TGTGCCAGCAGCTTAGAGAGTAGCGGAGACAATGAGCAGTTCTTC.

Note on this clonotype: Given a much more abundant clone one base away, this may be a read error. The chain carries TRBV6-2 or TRBV6-3 and TRBJ1-2; D uncertain. This CDR3 is 12 amino acids long. The germline CDR1 and CDR2 sequences are MNHEY and SVGEGT. The V end was cut by 5 bases, the J end by 1 base, with 5 bases between. CDR3 DNA: TGTGCCAGCAGTGACAATAACTATGGCTACACCTTC. Translated, it gives CASSDNNYGYTF.

This clonotype was detected a few times. The V gene is TRBV5-1, the J gene TRBJ2-1, with 9 bases matching TRBD2. Germline values: CDR1 SGHRS, CDR2 YFSETQ. V shed 3 bases and J 7 bases; nucleotides not matched to a gene: 20. The length of the CDR3 is 19 residues. The CDR3 DNA reads TGCGCCAGCAGCTCACTCAGTCGAGTGACTAGCGGCAAAGTTAATGAGCAGTTCTTC. Translating it yields CASSSLSRVTSGKVNEQFF.

This clonotype was seen a few times. V and J are TRBV14 and TRBJ2-7; no reliable D call. There are 11 residues in the CDR3. With 4 bases removed from V and 9 bases from J, the gap between germline ends came to 10 bases. Germline V gives CDR1 SGHDN, CDR2 FVKESK. The DNA of the CDR3 is TGTGCCAGCAGCCTTAAGATGGTGCAGTACTTC. This codes for CASSLKMVQYF.

This clonotype was detected only a few times. Written as DNA, the CDR3 is TGCAGCGTTATGGATAGGACCTACGAGCAGTACTTC. Residues: CSVMDRTYEQYF. The chain has TRBV29-1 and TRBJ2-7; D unresolved. Trimming took off 5 bases at V and 2 bases at J, with 10 bases between the two ends. Germline V lookup: CDR1 SQVTM, CDR2 ANQGSEA. The CDR3 is 12 residues long.

Many counts were recorded for this clonotype. V gene TRBV7-2 combines with J gene TRBJ2-3; TRBD2 aligns across 12 bases. Germline V gives CDR1 SGHTA, CDR2 FQGNSA. CDR3 length equals 15 residues. The V segment lost 5 bases and the J segment 4 bases; nucleotides outside the gene matches: 4. CDR3 DNA sequence: TGTGCCAGCAGCCAGACTAGCGGGGGATCAGATACGCAGTATTTT. It yields the protein CASSQTSGGSDTQYF.

This clonotype was counted at least ten times. This chain links TRBV28 with TRBJ1-6; no reliable D call. CDR1 is MDHEN and CDR2 is SYDVKM in the germline V gene. Trimming took off 7 bases at V and 5 bases at J, with 15 bases between the two ends. The CDR3 sequence is 15 residues long. DNA for the CDR3: TGTGCCAGCATGGAGGGCGGAGGCAATAATTCACCCCTCCACTTT. Translation: CASMEGGGNNSPLHF.

The chain is built from TRBV4-1 and TRBJ2-2; D uncertain. The V gene lost 0 bases and the J gene lost 2 bases, with 4 bases spanning the gap. CDR1 and CDR2 (germline): MGHRA, YSYEKL. CDR3 length: 14 amino acids. The DNA of the CDR3 is TGCGCCAGCAGCCAAGATATCAACACCGGGGAGCTGTTTTTT. It yields the protein CASSQDINTGELFF.

The chain recombines TRBV20-1 with TRBJ2-7; D gene unclear. Germline V gene lookup returns CDR1 DFQATT and CDR2 SNEGSKA (reference sequence). The V end lost 6 bases, the J end lost 0 bases, and 15 bases lay between the germline ends. The CDR3 covers 14 residues. CDR3 nucleotides: TGCAGTGCCAAAGGGTCCACGAGCTCCTACGAGCAGTACTTC. Protein product: CSAKGSTSSYEQYF.

The table lists this clonotype with many counts. The chain employs TRBV2 and TRBJ1-5; D not resolved. Trimming shortened V by 7 bases and J by 1 base, and 11 bases separated the two germline ends. Looked up from germline, CDR1 is SNHLY and CDR2 is FYNNEI. The CDR3 is 14 residues long. CDR3 coding DNA: TGTGCCAGCAAGGGCGACGGGAGCAATCAGCCCCAGCATTTT. Protein: CASKGDGSNQPQHF.

This clonotype was counted a few times. The rearrangement joins TRBV12-3 or TRBV12-4 to TRBJ2-7; 7 nucleotides align to TRBD2. The CDR3 is 13 residues long. Trimming at V came to 7 bases and at J to 3 bases, leaving 6 bases not matched to a gene. CDR3 sequence (DNA): TGTGCCAGCACGGGACTACATAACTACGAGCAGTACTTC. Translating it yields CASTGLHNYEQYF.

This clonotype has a count of ten or more. V gene TRBV30 combines with J gene TRBJ2-2, with D possibly being TRBD2 (5 bases). The CDR3 contains 15 residues. Trimming cost V 4 bases and J 3 bases, with 15 bases left between them. The V gene's germline CDR1 is GTSNPN and CDR2 SVGIG (reference sequence). DNA of the CDR3: TGTGCCTGGATGAGGCGAGGGATTCACACCGGGGAGCTGTTTTTT. Its translation is CAWMRRGIHTGELFF.

On this clonotype: Here the CDR3 omits its conserved ending phenylalanine or tryptophan, so a read error is the likely source. J is TRBJ2-5 and V is TRBV20-1, with D possibly being TRBD1 (6 bases). The V end lost 3 bases, the J end lost 3 bases, and 11 bases lay between the germline ends. The CDR3 runs 13 residues. From germline, CDR1 is DFQATT and CDR2 SNEGSKA (reference sequence). For the CDR3, the DNA is TGCAGTGCTAGGGCTACAGGGAAAGAGACCCAGTACTCC. It encodes CSARATGKETQYS.

Notes on this clonotype: The junction does not match germline at one end; this may be a read error. This rearrangement joins TRBV2 to TRBJ1-1, with 10 nucleotides matching TRBD1. Germline CDR1 SNHLY, CDR2 FYNNEI. There are 14 residues in the CDR3. The CDR3 DNA follows: TGTGCCAGCAGTGGACAGGGGGCAGTCACTGAAGCTCTCTTT. Its protein is CASSGQGAVTEALF.

This clonotype was detected a few times. The chain is built from TRBV4-1 and TRBJ2-2; D is perhaps TRBD1 or TRBD2 (6 bases each). Trimming left V 1 base short and J 3 bases short, with 12 bases between. The germline gives CDR1 MGHRA, CDR2 YSYEKL. This CDR3 has 16 residues. This chain's CDR3 is CASSQVGGADTGELFF. In DNA form, the CDR3 reads TGCGCCAGCAGCCAAGTGGGGGGCGCGGACACCGGGGAGCTGTTTTTT.

The table lists this clonotype with many counts. V usage is TRBV30 and J usage is TRBJ2-2; possible D gene TRBD2, 6 bases. V lost 4 bases, J lost 4 bases, and 16 bases lay in between. The CDR3 runs 15 residues. Per germline, CDR1 GTSNPN and CDR2 SVGIG (reference sequence). The DNA for the CDR3 is TGTGCCTGGACACCCGGGACTTTCGCCACCGGGGAGCTGTTTTTT. This translates into CAWTPGTFATGELFF.

This clonotype appeared many times. J is TRBJ2-4 and V is TRBV7-9; 8 nucleotides align to TRBD1. V gave up 1 base and J gave up 5 bases; unmatched junction bases: 7. CDR1 SEHNR and CDR2 FQNEAQ come from the germline V gene (reference sequence). The CDR3 has 16 amino acids. Here the CDR3 DNA reads TGTGCCAGCAGCTTAGGCGCGGGACAGGCCGAAAACATTCAGTACTTC. It encodes CASSLGAGQAENIQYF.

The genes are TRBV12-3 or TRBV12-4 and TRBJ2-5; 9 nucleotides agree with TRBD1. This CDR3 is built from 15 residues. The J segment lost 5 bases and the V segment lost 0 bases, leaving 4 bases of the junction unmatched. The CDR3 here is CASSLAHGTGETQYF. For the CDR3, the DNA is TGTGCCAGCAGTTTAGCCCATGGGACAGGGGAGACCCAGTACTTC.